This TCR beta chain was recovered during a study of shared clonotypes between healthy human individuals (dated by TCRdb to 2019 to 2021). At the level of the whole study: A few men and two women, aged 18 to 49 years, made up the cohort. For each donor, three plates each were used for CD4 naive and CD4 memory, two plates were used for CD8 naive, and one plate was used for CD8 memory. To increase sequencing depth and limit assay-specific biases, different laboratories used diverse techniques to prepare libraries and sequence TCR repertoires. Per donor, leukapheresis produced somewhere between about 0.94 and 8.9 billion PBMCs. To estimate repertoire size and how much clonotypes are shared between individuals, the study performed deep sequencing of blood TCR repertoires from roughly five healthy adults. The full study reports these points: Sharing across several donors was observed for about 5% of naive CD4, 3% to 3.5% of naive CD8, 2.3% of memory CD4, and roughly 0.4% of memory CD8 clonotypes. Estimated clonotype richness was generally larger for naive than for memory subsets. Rarefaction of sorted-subset datasets indicated incomplete sequencing despite the large sequencing depth. The genetic and exposure-history diversity represented was limited by the small number of donors. Clonotypes shared by all four sorted-subset donors showed higher generation probabilities than non-shared clonotypes. Sampling was restricted to blood, and TCR repertoires in tissue are likely to differ from TCR repertoires in blood. Pairwise subsampling led to the expectation that sequencing depth would affect the degree of clonotype sharing among donors.

Of note for this clone: The antigen this receptor binds is unknown. No base quality values were provided; no much bigger clone lies one nucleotide off.

Donors were healthy HIV-negative adults with no recently reported acute infections or vaccinations. All donors were Caucasian adults living in Nashville, Tennessee, USA. The CD8 memory samples were a combination of magnetically selected CD45RO+ cells and CCR7-negative CD45RA+ effector memory (TemRA) cells. Blood was obtained by leukapheresis, after which PBMCs were separated by Ficoll-Histopaque density gradient centrifugation and cryopreserved in liquid nitrogen vapor phase. Analytical flow cytometry was used to check the purity and quantity of every magnetically sorted T cell population. Each sorted fraction had its genomic DNA isolated and then quantified by UV absorbance on a Nanodrop 2000c. TCR CDR3 regions were amplified from genomic DNA by multiplex PCR using the deep immunoSEQ assay. For each cell subset, the extracted genomic DNA was distributed evenly across all wells of several immunoSEQ 96-well plates, and each plate served as one replicate. For sorted subsets, roughly 200 ng of genomic DNA, equivalent to about 30,000 T cell genomes, went into each replicate PCR. The purified libraries were quantified using a Qubit 3.0 fluorometer, sized with a Bioanalyzer 2100, and then quantified again using the KAPA Library Quantification kit. A separate single-read 150-cycle Illumina NextSeq 550 flow cell was used to sequence each immunoSEQ 96-well plate. In the paper's pipeline: Because the immunoSEQ output included only junctional sequences and no quality scores, the filtering could not be the same as the filtering used for full-length reads. To assign V/J genes and CDR3, sequences were annotated against IMGT germline references using PyIR, a Python wrapper for IgBLAST v1.9. Reads were removed for weak V/J assignments (E-value above 1e-6), missing CDR3, stop codons, out-of-frame junctions, or ambiguous translated residues. A V3J clonotype was defined by an identical inferred V gene, J gene, and CDR3 amino acid sequence. The percentage overlap between two repertoires was calculated by dividing the number of shared unique clonotypes by the size of the smaller repertoire. Three approaches were used to assess repertoire richness: RTK rarefaction, the Chao1 estimator, and Recon v2.1 estimates of unobserved clonotypes. OLGA was used to compute generation probabilities for all TCRbeta clonotypes that the gDNA method yielded from several donors. The table was pulled from immuneACCESS by TCRdb, which kept in-frame rearrangements only. Such tables lose some clones; where checked, under half of the loss comes from unresolved V genes, and the rest has no known cause. V and J calls and clone size are given by that table; D and trimming were obtained from the DNA. The sample records about 690,000 clones, roughly 91% of which are singletons. The biggest ten clones account for more than 30% of the sample.

CDR1 and CDR2, looked up from the germline V gene, are SGDLS and YYNGEE. Measured from the cysteine to the phenylalanine, the CDR3 is 15 residues long. Of all the DNA, just the CDR3 is kept, 45 bases in frame from base 1. The V and J ends are trimmed by 4 bases and 0 bases, leaving 11 bases between them. The source material was memory CD8+ T cells from PBMCs. Sample cell subset or site, as interpreted from the label and publication: CD45RO+ cells pooled with CCR7-negative TemRA cells. The V and J segments used are TRBV9 and TRBJ2-1; the D gene is not confidently resolved. This sequence was found in a man in his late teens or twenties in good health. Some clones in this sample may be carry-over from other donors' samples. The CDR3 amino acid sequence is: CASSFTMSSYNEQFF. Here is the DNA: TGTGCCAGCAGCTTTACTATGAGCTCCTACAATGAGCAGTTCTTC.